The 22 T cell receptor beta chains below were found in one sample sequenced in a study of molecular identifiers for immune sequencing clone quantification. TCRdb recomputed calls from the PCR reads with MiXCR, one row per CDR3 protein. The sample lists around 470,000 distinct CDR3 sequences, about 22% seen once, with about 0.8% in the top ten. Sequencing input: naive CD8+ T cells from blood, with Jurkat cell RNA spiked in. The subset was: FACS-sorted CD8+CD4-CCR7+CD45RA+ naive T cells. These receptors came from a human donor in good health. Some libraries in this study had Jurkat cell RNA spiked in.

This clonotype was seen a few times. This chain uses TRBV14 with TRBJ2-7; D not certain. The V gene's germline CDR1 is SGHDN and CDR2 FVKESK. The CDR3 is 13 residues long. The germline V and J ends were trimmed by 2 bases and 3 bases, with 8 bases remaining between them. The CDR3 spells CASSQSMVYEQYF. The CDR3 DNA reads TGTGCCAGCAGCCAAAGTATGGTCTACGAGCAGTACTTC.

The table lists this clonotype with many counts. CDR3 residues: CASSPGQGLGANEKLFF. DNA for the CDR3: TGCGCCAGCAGCCCGGGACAGGGGTTAGGAGCTAATGAAAAACTGTTTTTT. J is TRBJ1-4 and V is TRBV4-3, with 10 bases fitting TRBD1. The trim removed 4 bases at V and 3 bases at J, leaving 8 bases unmatched. This CDR3 spans 17 amino acids. The germline gives CDR1 LGHNA, CDR2 YSLEER.

This clonotype was seen many times. The rearrangement links TRBV6-6 to TRBJ2-7; D not resolved. The CDR3 extends over 12 amino acids. Trimming cost V 3 bases and J 6 bases, with 9 bases left between them. Germline loops: CDR1 MNHNY, CDR2 SVGAGI (reference sequence). CDR3 sequence (DNA): TGTGCCAGCAGTTATAATGAACCCGAGCAGTACTTC. This sequence encodes CASSYNEPEQYF.

Ten or more counts support this clonotype. V and J are TRBV7-9 and TRBJ2-7, with 10 bases that match TRBD2. In germline, CDR1 is SEHNR, CDR2 FQNEAQ (reference sequence). The CDR3 spans 15 residues. V was pared by 4 bases and J by 2 bases, with 5 bases of the junction left unmatched. CDR3 in amino acids: CASSSIAGGPYEQYF. The DNA of the CDR3 is TGTGCCAGCAGCTCAATAGCGGGAGGCCCCTACGAGCAGTACTTC.

This chain uses TRBV2 with TRBJ2-6; D is possibly TRBD1 or TRBD2 (5 bases each). Trimming removed 6 bases at V and 2 bases at J, with 17 bases between. The germline gives CDR1 SNHLY, CDR2 FYNNEI. CDR3 length: 17 residues. CDR3 DNA: TGTGCCAGCAGGGGACGGTCTGGCGTCGCTGGGGCCAACGTCCTGACTTTC. It specifies CASRGRSGVAGANVLTF.

On this clonotype itself: This may arise from a read error, as a much more abundant clone is one base away. V gene TRBV4-3 combines with J gene TRBJ2-2; 7 nucleotides agree with TRBD2. CDR3 length: 16 residues. From germline, CDR1 is LGHNA and CDR2 YSLEER. Trimming removed 0 bases from V and 3 bases from J; junction bases left unmatched: 4. CDR3 loop: CASSQDRSGDTGELFF. The CDR3 region has the DNA TGCGCCAGCAGCCAAGATAGGAGCGGGGACACCGGGGAGCTGTTTTTT.

In its sample, this clonotype was seen a few times. The rearrangement joins TRBV7-9 to TRBJ1-1, with unresolved D. V lost 2 bases, J lost 0 bases, and 16 bases lay in between. Germline V CDR1 and CDR2: SEHNR, FQNEAQ (reference sequence). The length of the CDR3 is 17 residues. CDR3 residues: CASSLSWTDSLNTEAFF. The CDR3 coding sequence is TGTGCCAGCAGCTTATCCTGGACGGACTCCTTGAACACTGAAGCTTTCTTT.

In its sample, this clonotype was seen a few times. The V gene is TRBV30, the J gene TRBJ2-7, with 8 bases identical to TRBD2. Trimming cost V 5 bases and J 4 bases; bases outside gene matches: 7. Germline assignment: CDR1 GTSNPN and CDR2 SVGIG (reference sequence). The CDR3 covers 13 residues. DNA for the CDR3: TGTGCCTGGGGAGCGGGAGTGAGTTACGAGCAGTACTTC. This sequence encodes CAWGAGVSYEQYF.

This clonotype was seen only once. One end of the junction varies from germline; a read error may be responsible. The rearrangement uses TRBV30 and TRBJ1-1, with D unresolved. Germline V gene lookup returns CDR1 GTSNPN and CDR2 SVGIG (reference sequence). CDR3 length: 13 residues. The CDR3 bases are TGTGCCTCGAGTGTTACCGAGGGTAGTGAAGCTTTCTTT. It specifies CASSVTEGSEAFF.

This clonotype came up many times. The V and J genes are TRBV6-6 and TRBJ1-1; 9 nucleotides match TRBD1. This CDR3 region has 16 residues. Germline CDR1 is MNHNY and CDR2 is SVGAGI (reference sequence). V was clipped by 0 bases and J by 6 bases; unmatched bases: 8. CDR3 sequence (DNA): TGTGCCAGCAGTTACTCGAAGGACAGGGGTGGGCCTGAAGCTTTCTTT. Translating it yields CASSYSKDRGGPEAFF.

This rearrangement joins TRBV3-1 to TRBJ2-7; TRBD2 matches 9 bases. Germline V gene data show CDR1 as LGHDT and CDR2 as YNNKEL (reference sequence). Trimming took 4 bases from V and 0 from J; bases not matched to a gene: 10. The CDR3 is 17 residues long. This chain's CDR3 is CASSPDPAGGLSYEQYF. CDR3 nucleotides: TGTGCCAGCAGCCCCGACCCAGCGGGGGGCCTCTCCTACGAGCAGTACTTC.

The V and J genes are TRBV6-2 or TRBV6-3 and TRBJ1-1, with 9 bases identical to TRBD1. The V segment lost 0 bases and the J segment 10 bases; nucleotides outside the gene matches: 12. The CDR3 runs to 16 residues. Germline values: CDR1 MNHEY, CDR2 SVGEGT. The CDR3 loop is CASSYSKGQGRAGAFF. The DNA of the CDR3 is TGTGCCAGCAGTTACTCAAAGGGACAGGGCAGGGCTGGAGCTTTCTTT.

Of note for this clonotype: This may arise from a read error, as a much more abundant clone is one base away. The CDR3 does not close with the conserved phenylalanine or tryptophan, likely indicating a read error. The chain is built from TRBV29-1 and TRBJ2-3; D remains ambiguous. Germline V gene sequence: CDR1 SQVTM, CDR2 ANQGSEA. The CDR3 is 13 residues long. Between the trimmed V and J ends, which lost 5 bases and 4 bases, there was a span of 13 bases. This chain's CDR3 is CSVPRRPPDTQYL. The CDR3 region has the DNA TGCAGCGTTCCCCGGCGTCCCCCAGATACGCAGTATCTT.

This clonotype has ten or more counts. CDR3 nucleotide sequence: TGTGCCAGCAGCCGAATACCCTCGAATCAGCCCCAGCATTTT. Amino acid sequence: CASSRIPSNQPQHF. V gene TRBV4-2 combines with J gene TRBJ1-5; D is unresolved. The CDR3 extends over 14 amino acids. Germline assignment: CDR1 LGHNA and CDR2 YNFKEQ. The V and J ends lost 4 bases and 4 bases respectively, with 11 bases between them.

This clonotype was observed at least ten times. The chain employs TRBV19 and TRBJ2-7; D possibly corresponds to TRBD2 (5 bases). Germline lookup yields CDR1 LNHDA and CDR2 SQIVND (reference sequence). V dropped 6 bases and J dropped 5 bases, with 11 bases sitting between them. This CDR3 has 12 residues. The CDR3 here is CASRGERDEQYF. CDR3 sequence (DNA): TGTGCCAGTAGGGGAGAGAGGGACGAGCAGTACTTC.

This clonotype has more than one count but fewer than ten. The rearrangement links TRBV5-1 to TRBJ1-2; possibly TRBD1 for D (5 bases). Between the trimmed V and J ends, which lost 6 bases and 4 bases, there was a span of 25 bases. Germline loops: CDR1 SGHRS, CDR2 YFSETQ. The CDR3 covers 17 residues. The CDR3 bases are TGCGCCAGCACCCTCCGCGGGGGGGGAGGGTCGTTCTATGGCTACACCTTC. Amino acids: CASTLRGGGGSFYGYTF. Filled out from reference TRBV5-1 and TRBJ1-2, the complete variable domain reads KAGVTQTPRYLIKTRGQQVTLSCSPISGHRSVSWYQQTPGQGLQFLFEYFSETQRNKGNFPGRFSGRQFSNSRSEMNVSTLELGDSALYLCASTLRGGGGSFYGYTFGSGTRLTVV.

This clonotype has at least ten counts. This chain connects TRBV4-1 to TRBJ1-5, with TRBD1 identical over 10 bases. Losses at the gene ends were 3 bases for V and 5 bases for J; bases not matched to a gene: 10. In germline, CDR1 is MGHRA, CDR2 YSYEKL. The CDR3 spans 17 residues. The CDR3 is CASSQAPGTGVYQPQHF. The CDR3 DNA follows: TGCGCCAGCAGCCAGGCCCCCGGGACAGGGGTTTATCAGCCCCAGCATTTT.

As for this clonotype: This may come from a read error, since a much larger clone is one base off. The chain has TRBV6-5 and TRBJ1-5; D unclear. Trimming shortened V by 6 bases and J by 3 bases, and 9 bases separated the two germline ends. Germline V gene lookup returns CDR1 MNHEY and CDR2 SVGAGI. The CDR3 has 13 residues. As DNA, the CDR3 is TGTGCCAGCAGCCCAGGCTACAATCAGCCCCAGCATTTT. This sequence encodes CASSPGYNQPQHF.

In regard to this clonotype: A much larger clone sits a single nucleotide away, making a read error possible. V gene TRBV7-6 combines with J gene TRBJ2-1; 8 bases are shared with TRBD2. The CDR3 length is 15 residues. Per germline, CDR1 SGHVS and CDR2 FNYEAQ. CDR3 amino acids: CASSLLDERGNERFF. The CDR3 coding sequence is TGTGCCAGCAGCTTACTGGATGAGCGGGGGAATGAGCGGTTCTTC.

A few counts support this clonotype. The gene calls are TRBV6-6 and TRBJ1-6; 7 positions agree with TRBD1. The CDR3 is 15 amino acids. V shed 0 bases, J shed 7 bases, and the junction held 3 bases outside the gene matches. Germline lookup yields CDR1 MNHNY and CDR2 SVGAGI (reference sequence). The CDR3 sequence is CASSYSGQQNSPLHF. The CDR3 DNA sequence: TGTGCCAGCAGTTACTCGGGACAGCAGAATTCACCCCTCCACTTT.

Details on this clonotype: An end of the junction differs from the germline gene, which may be a read error. CDR3 nucleotide sequence: TGTGCCGGCAGCTTAGAGTTTGGCAATGAAGCTTTCTTT. As protein: CAGSLEFGNEAFF. The chain carries TRBV11-3 and TRBJ1-1; no clear D gene. The germline CDR1 and CDR2 sequences are SGHNT and YENEEA. This CDR3 is built from 13 residues. The whole variable domain, filled in from reference TRBV11-3 and TRBJ1-1, reads EAGVVQSPRYKIIEKKQPVAFWCNPISGHNTLYWYLQNLGQGPELLIRYENEEAVDDSQLPKDRFSAERLKGVDSTLKIQPAELGDSAVYLCAGSLEFGNEAFFGQGTRLTVV.

This clonotype turned up a few times. J is TRBJ2-2 and V is TRBV27; 11 bases are shared with TRBD2. This CDR3 has 17 residues. The V and J ends lost 0 bases and 6 bases, in that order; junction bases with no gene match: 6. From germline, CDR1 is MNHEY and CDR2 SMNVEV (reference sequence). As DNA, the CDR3 is TGTGCCAGCAGTTTATCGTTACTAGCGGGAGAGGCCGGGGAGCTGTTTTTT. Translating it yields CASSLSLLAGEAGELFF.